What follows describes a single T cell receptor (beta chain). This sample is part of a study of blood T cells in healthy people across ages. CDR3 size: 16 residues. After removal of 4 bases from V and 4 bases from J, the junction contained 8 bases not matched to a gene. Germline CDR1 MDHEN, CDR2 SYDVKM. Primed by a sample-barcoded 5' primer and a J-beta primer mix, a second PCR proceeded for 7 to 11 cycles. TCRdb re-derived calls from the 5' RACE reads in MiXCR, one entry per CDR3 protein. The sample consists of hundreds of thousands of distinct CDR3 sequences, less than 25% of them appearing once. The sample was also linked to a second study, of T cells of mothers and their children. From that study: It was through the M1S primer of the second PCR that sample barcodes and 2-4 random nucleotides were added.

Sequenced sample: blood. The chain employs TRBV28 and TRBJ2-3, with 10 bases matching TRBD2. This TCR was sampled from a boy aged 5-17 years in good health. The CDR3: CASSSSSGRAPDTQYF. The CDR3 nucleotides are TGTGCCAGCAGTTCCTCTAGCGGGAGAGCCCCAGATACGCAGTATTTT.